This T cell receptor (beta chain) is drawn from a study of blood T cells in healthy people across ages. Notes on the study in general: Long-lived donors had more naive CD4+ cells and higher diversity than aged donors. No conclusive comparison of naive versus antigen-experienced cells was possible with unsorted PBMCs.

Donors each provided roughly 11 milliliters of peripheral blood. Combining a sample-barcoded 5' primer with a J-beta primer mix, a second PCR ran for about 7 to 11 cycles. Each cDNA molecule was tagged by a template-switch adaptor that had 12 random nucleotides. In TCRdb, the 5' RACE reads were re-called with MiXCR into one record per CDR3 protein. The sample lists hundreds of thousands of distinct CDR3 sequences, approximately 52% seen once, with less than 15% in the top ten. This clonotype was seen ten or more times. Antigen: not known. The CDR3 is 16 amino acids. With V trimmed by 5 bases and J by 5 bases, 9 bases remained unmatched. Looked up from germline, CDR1 is MNHEY and CDR2 is SVGAGI.

Sequenced material: blood. The TCR comes from a woman of 80 years or more in good health. The chain is built from TRBV6-5 and TRBJ1-6; 7 bases match TRBD1. In nucleotides, the CDR3 is TGTGCCAGCAGTAGCCGGAGGACAGGAAATAATTCACCCCTCCACTTT. Its translation: CASSSRRTGNNSPLHF.